This T cell receptor beta chain is drawn from a study of cytomegalovirus exposure and HLA in healthy donors. This CDR3 has 16 residues. With V trimmed by 4 bases and J by 2 bases, 9 bases remained unmatched. In germline, CDR1 is SGHRS, CDR2 YFSETQ. Findings and limits, study-wide: The investigators catalogued 180 or so TCR beta chains as cytomegalovirus-associated.

In regard to this clone: The antigen is undetermined.

Clones were read by immunoSEQ multiplex PCR, and TCRdb kept only the in-frame ones, dropping some. The table records roughly 150,000 clones, approximately 96% of them present only once. The V and J genes are TRBV5-1 and TRBJ1-5, with 7 positions matching TRBD1. The sequenced sample consisted of PBMCs. This clonotype was obtained from a woman aged 18-30 years in good health and CMV-seronegative. CDR3 residues: CASSPSTGNGNQPQHF. CDR3 sequence (DNA): TGCGCCAGCAGCCCCTCGACAGGGAATGGCAATCAGCCCCAGCATTTT.